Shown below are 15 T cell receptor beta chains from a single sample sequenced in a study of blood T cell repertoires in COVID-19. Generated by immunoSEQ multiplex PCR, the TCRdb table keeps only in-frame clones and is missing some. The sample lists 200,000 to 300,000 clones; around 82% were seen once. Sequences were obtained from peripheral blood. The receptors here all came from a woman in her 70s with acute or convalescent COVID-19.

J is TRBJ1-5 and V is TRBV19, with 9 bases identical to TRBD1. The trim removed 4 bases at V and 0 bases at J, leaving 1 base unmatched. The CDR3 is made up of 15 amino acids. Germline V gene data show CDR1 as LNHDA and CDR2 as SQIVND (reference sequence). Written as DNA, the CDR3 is TGTGCCAGTAGTACGACAGGGGGTAGCAATCAGCCCCAGCATTTT. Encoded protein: CASSTTGGSNQPQHF.

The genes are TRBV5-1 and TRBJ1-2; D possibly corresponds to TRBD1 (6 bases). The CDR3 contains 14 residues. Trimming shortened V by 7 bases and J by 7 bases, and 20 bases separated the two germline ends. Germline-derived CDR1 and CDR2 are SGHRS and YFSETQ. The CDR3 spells CASARGRVEGGYTF. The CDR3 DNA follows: TGCGCCAGCGCCAGGGGCCGGGTGGAAGGTGGCTACACCTTC.

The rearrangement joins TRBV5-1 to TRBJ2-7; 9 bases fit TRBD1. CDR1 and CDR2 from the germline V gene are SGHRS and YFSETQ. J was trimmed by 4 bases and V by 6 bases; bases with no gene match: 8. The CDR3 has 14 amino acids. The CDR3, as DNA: TGCGCCAGCAAAATCGGACAGGGGAGGTACGAGCAGTACTTC. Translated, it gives CASKIGQGRYEQYF.

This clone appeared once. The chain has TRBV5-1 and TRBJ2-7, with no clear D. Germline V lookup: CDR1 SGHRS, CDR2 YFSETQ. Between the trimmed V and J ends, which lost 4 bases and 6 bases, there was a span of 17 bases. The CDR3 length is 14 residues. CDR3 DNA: TGCGCCAGCAGCATCCCTCACAGTTCCGGCGAGCAGTACTTC. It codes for CASSIPHSSGEQYF.

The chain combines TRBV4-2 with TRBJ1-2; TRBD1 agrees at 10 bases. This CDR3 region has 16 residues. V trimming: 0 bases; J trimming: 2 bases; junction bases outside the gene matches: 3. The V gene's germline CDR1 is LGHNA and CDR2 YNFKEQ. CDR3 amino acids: CASSQDRGQGNYGYTF. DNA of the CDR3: TGTGCCAGCAGCCAAGATCGGGGACAGGGGAACTATGGCTACACCTTC.

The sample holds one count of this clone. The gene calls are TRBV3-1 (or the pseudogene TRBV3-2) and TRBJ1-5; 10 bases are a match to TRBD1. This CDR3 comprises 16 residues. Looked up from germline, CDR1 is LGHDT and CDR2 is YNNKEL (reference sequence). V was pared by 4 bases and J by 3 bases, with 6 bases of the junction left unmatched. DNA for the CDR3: TGTGCCAGCAGCCCTTTCGGACAGGGGGACAATCAGCCCCAGCATTTT. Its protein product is CASSPFGQGDNQPQHF.

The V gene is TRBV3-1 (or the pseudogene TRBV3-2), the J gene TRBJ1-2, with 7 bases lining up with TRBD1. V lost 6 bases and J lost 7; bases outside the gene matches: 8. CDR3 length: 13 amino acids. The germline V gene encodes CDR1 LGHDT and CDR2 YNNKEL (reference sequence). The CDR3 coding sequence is TGTGCCAGCAGTCTAATGTCAGGGGGTGGCTACACCTTC. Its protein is CASSLMSGGGYTF.

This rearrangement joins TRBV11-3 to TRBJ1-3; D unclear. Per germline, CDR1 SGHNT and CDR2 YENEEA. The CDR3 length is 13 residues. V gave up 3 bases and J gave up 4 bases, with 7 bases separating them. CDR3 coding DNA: TGTGCCAGCAGCTTTACACCAGGAAACACCATATATTTT. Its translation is CASSFTPGNTIYF.

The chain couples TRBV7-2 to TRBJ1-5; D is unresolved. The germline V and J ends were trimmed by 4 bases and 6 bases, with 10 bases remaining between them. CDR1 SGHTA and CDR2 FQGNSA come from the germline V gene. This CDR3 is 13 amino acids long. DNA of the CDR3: TGTGCCAGCAGCTCCCTTCTCGGTCAGCCCCAGCATTTT. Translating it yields CASSSLLGQPQHF. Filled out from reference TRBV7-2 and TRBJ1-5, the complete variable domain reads GAGVSQSPSNKVTEKGKDVELRCDPISGHTALYWYRQSLGQGLEFLIYFQGNSAPDKSGLPSDRFSAERTGGSVSTLTIQRTQQEDSAVYLCASSSLLGQPQHFGDGTRLSIL.

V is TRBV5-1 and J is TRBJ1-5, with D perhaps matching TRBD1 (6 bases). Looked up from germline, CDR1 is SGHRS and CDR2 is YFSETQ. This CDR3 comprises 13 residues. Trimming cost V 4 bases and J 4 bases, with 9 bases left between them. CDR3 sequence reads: CASSPGQNQPQHF. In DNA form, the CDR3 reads TGCGCCAGCAGCCCGGGACAAAATCAGCCCCAGCATTTT.

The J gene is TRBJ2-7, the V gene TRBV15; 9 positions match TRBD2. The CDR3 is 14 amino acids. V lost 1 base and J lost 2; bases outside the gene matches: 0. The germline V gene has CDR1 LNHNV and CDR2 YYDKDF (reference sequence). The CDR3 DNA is TGTGCCACCAGCAGAGGCGGGGGGGCCTACGAGCAGTACTTC. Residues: CATSRGGGAYEQYF.

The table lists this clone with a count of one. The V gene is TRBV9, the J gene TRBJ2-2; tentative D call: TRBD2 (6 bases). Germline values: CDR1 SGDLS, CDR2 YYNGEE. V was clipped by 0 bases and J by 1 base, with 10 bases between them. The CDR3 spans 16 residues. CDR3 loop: CASSVGGLMNTGELFF. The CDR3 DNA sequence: TGTGCCAGCAGCGTAGGGGGACTTATGAACACCGGGGAGCTGTTTTTT.

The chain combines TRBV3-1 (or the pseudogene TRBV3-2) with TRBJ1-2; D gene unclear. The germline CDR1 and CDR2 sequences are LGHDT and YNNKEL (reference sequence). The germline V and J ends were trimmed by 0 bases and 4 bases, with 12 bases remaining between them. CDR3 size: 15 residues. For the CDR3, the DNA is TGTGCCAGCAGCCAAGAATTATGGGTAGCCTATGGCTACACCTTC. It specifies CASSQELWVAYGYTF.

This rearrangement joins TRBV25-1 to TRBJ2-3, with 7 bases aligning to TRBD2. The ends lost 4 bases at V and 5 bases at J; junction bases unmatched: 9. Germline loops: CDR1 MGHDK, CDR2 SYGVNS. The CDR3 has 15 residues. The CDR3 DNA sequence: TGTGCCAGCAGTGTCAATGCCGGCGGGGGAGATACGCAGTATTTT. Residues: CASSVNAGGGDTQYF.

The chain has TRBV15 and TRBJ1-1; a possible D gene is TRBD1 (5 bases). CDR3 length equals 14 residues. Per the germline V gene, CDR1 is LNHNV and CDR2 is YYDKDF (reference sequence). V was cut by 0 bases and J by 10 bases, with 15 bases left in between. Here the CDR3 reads CATSRDQLGRAAFF. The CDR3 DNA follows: TGTGCCACCAGCAGAGATCAATTGGGGCGCGCAGCTTTCTTT.